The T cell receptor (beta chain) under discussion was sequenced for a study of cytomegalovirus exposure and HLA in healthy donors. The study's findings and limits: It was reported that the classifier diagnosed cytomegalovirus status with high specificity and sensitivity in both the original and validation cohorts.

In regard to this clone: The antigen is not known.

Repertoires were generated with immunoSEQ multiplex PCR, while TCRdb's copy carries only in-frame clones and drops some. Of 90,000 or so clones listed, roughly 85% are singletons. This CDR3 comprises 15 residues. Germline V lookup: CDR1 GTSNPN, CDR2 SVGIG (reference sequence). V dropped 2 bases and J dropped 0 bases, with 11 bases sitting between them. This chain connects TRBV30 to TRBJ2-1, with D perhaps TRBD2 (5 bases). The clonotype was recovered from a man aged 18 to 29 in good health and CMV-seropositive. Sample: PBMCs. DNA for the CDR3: TGTGCCTGGAGTCCCCTGGGGAGCTCCTACAATGAGCAGTTCTTC. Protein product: CAWSPLGSSYNEQFF.